This T cell receptor (beta chain) was identified during a study of blood T cells in healthy people across ages. A second PCR, run for about 6 to 11 cycles, used a sample-barcoded 5' primer plus a J-beta primer mix. TCRdb reprocessed the 5' RACE reads with MiXCR, giving one entry per CDR3 protein. This sample has under 2,000,000 distinct CDR3 sequences, with roughly 52% found just once. Germline V gene sequence: CDR1 ENHRY, CDR2 SYGVKD. V shed 0 bases and J shed 12 bases, with 12 bases lying between them. The CDR3 is 13 residues long. The chain links TRBV10-3 to TRBJ2-1, with D hard to call. The sequence derives from a woman between 40 and 55 years old in good health. What was sequenced was blood. The CDR3 coding sequence is TGTGCCATCAGTGAGTCGGAATTACATGGGCAGTTCTTC. Its protein is CAISESELHGQFF.